This TCR beta chain was identified during a study of T cell responses to AZD1222 COVID-19 vaccine. Whole-study results and caveats: After two AZD1222 doses, spike-specific TCR breadth and depth rose versus day 0. Females made up more of the donors, who were largely white British, and clonal diversity may have come out too low. Spike was spanned by vaccine-associated CD4 TCRs, with dominance at 160-218 and 743-854.

Regarding this clone: The antigen is not known.

The protocol was immunoSEQ multiplex PCR, while the TCRdb copy is restricted to in-frame clones and leaves out a portion. This sample carries 150,000 to 200,000 clones, around 93% of them seen once, and the ten largest clones take roughly 9.2%. This CDR3 region has 16 residues. Germline V gene lookup returns CDR1 SGHDT and CDR2 YYEEEE. Trimming took off 0 bases at V and 5 bases at J, with 17 bases between the two ends. The sequence came from an adult in good health. V usage is TRBV5-6 and J usage is TRBJ1-2; D is possibly TRBD1 (6 bases). Sample: peripheral blood, taken on day 0 of AZD1222 vaccination. In DNA, the CDR3 is TGTGCCAGCAGCTTGGGACTCCGGACAGACTTTTATGGCTACACCTTC. As protein: CASSLGLRTDFYGYTF.